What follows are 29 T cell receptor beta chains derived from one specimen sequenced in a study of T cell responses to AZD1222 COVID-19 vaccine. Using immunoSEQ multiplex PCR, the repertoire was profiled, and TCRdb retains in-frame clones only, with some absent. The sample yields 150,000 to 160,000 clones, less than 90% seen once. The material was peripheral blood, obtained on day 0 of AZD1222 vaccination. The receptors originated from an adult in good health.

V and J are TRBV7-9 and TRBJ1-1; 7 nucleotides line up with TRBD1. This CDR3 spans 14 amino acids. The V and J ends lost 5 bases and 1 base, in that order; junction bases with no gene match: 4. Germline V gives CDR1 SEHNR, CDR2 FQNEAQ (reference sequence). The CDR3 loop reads CASSENRGNTEAFF. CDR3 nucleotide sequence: TGTGCCAGCAGCGAGAACAGGGGGAACACTGAAGCTTTCTTT.

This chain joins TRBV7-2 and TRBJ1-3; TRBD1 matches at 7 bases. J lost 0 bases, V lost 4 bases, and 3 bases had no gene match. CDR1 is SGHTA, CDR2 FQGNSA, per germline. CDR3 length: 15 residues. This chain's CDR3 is CASSSGTVSGNTIYF. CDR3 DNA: TGTGCCAGCAGCTCCGGGACAGTCTCTGGAAACACCATATATTTT.

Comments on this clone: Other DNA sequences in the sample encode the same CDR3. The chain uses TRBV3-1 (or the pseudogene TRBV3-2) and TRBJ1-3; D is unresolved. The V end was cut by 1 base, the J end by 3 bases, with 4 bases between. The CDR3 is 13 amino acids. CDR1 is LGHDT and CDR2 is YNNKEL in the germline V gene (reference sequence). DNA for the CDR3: TGTGCCAGCAGCCAAGTCAGTGGAAACACCATATATTTT. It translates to CASSQVSGNTIYF.

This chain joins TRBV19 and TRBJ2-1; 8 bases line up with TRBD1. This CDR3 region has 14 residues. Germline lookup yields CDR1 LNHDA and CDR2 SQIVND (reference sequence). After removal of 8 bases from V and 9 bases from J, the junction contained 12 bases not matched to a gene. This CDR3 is CASSGQALTGEQFF. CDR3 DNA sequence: TGTGCCAGTTCGGGACAGGCTCTAACGGGTGAGCAGTTCTTC.

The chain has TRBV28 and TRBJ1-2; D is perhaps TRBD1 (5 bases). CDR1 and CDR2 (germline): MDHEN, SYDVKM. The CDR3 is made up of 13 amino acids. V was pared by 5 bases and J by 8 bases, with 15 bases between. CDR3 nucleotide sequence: TGTGCCAGCAGTACCGGGACCCTACTGGGCTACACCTTC. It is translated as CASSTGTLLGYTF.

The CDR3 DNA follows: TGTGCCAGCAGGACTGATACACTAGGTGAAGCTTTCTTT. This sequence encodes CASRTDTLGEAFF. The gene calls are TRBV11-1 and TRBJ1-1; unclear D gene. V was trimmed by 6 bases and J by 7 bases, leaving 15 bases between them. This CDR3 contains 13 residues. The germline gives CDR1 SGHAT, CDR2 FQDESV (reference sequence).

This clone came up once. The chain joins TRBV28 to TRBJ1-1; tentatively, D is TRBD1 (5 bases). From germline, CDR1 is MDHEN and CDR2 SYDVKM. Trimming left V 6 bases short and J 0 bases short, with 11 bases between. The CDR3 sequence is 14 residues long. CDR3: CASRTRGMNTEAFF. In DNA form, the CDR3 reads TGTGCCAGCAGGACCCGGGGGATGAACACTGAAGCTTTCTTT.

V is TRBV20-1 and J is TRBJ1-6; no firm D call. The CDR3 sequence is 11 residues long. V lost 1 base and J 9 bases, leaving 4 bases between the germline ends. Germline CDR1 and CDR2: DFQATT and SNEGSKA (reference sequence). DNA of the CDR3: TGCAGTGCTAGAGTGGGTTCACCCCTCCACTTT. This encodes CSARVGSPLHF.

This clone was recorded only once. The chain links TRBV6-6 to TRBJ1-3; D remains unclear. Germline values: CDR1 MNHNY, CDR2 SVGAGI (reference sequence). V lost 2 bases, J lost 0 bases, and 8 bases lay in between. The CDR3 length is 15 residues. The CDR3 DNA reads TGTGCCAGCAGTTACGGGATTTACTCTGGAAACACCATATATTTT. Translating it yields CASSYGIYSGNTIYF.

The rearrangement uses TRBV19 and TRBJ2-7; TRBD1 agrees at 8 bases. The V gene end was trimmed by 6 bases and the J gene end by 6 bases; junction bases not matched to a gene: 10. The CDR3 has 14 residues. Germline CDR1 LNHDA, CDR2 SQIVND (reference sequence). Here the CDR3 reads CASSSGTGFREQYF. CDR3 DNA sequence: TGTGCCAGTAGCTCCGGGACAGGTTTTCGCGAGCAGTACTTC.

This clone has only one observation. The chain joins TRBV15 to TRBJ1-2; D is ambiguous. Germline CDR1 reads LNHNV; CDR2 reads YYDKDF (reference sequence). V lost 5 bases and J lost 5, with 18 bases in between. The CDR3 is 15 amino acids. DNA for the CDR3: TGTGCCACCAGCGCTCCAATAAACAATTTTTATGGCTACACCTTC. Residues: CATSAPINNFYGYTF.

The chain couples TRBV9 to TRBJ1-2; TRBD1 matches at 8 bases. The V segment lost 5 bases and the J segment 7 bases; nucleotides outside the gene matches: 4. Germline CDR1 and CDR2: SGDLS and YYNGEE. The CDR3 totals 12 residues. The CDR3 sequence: CASSQGAAGYTF. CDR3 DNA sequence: TGTGCCAGCAGTCAGGGGGCTGCTGGCTACACCTTC.

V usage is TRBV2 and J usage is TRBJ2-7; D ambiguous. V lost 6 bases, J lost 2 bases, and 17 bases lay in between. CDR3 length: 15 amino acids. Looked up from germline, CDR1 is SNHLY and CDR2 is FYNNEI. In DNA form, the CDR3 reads TGTGCCAGCAGGAAAGTCTTAGGAGACACCTACGAGCAGTACTTC. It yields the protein CASRKVLGDTYEQYF.

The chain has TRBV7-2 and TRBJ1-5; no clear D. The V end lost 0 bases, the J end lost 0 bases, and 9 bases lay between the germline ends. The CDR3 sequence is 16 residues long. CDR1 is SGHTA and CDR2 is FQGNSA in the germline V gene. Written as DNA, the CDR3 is TGTGCCAGCAGCTTAGCAGGGCTGCTTAGCAATCAGCCCCAGCATTTT. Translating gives CASSLAGLLSNQPQHF.

CDR3 region: CATSDYRGGASEQFF. The CDR3 DNA is TGTGCCACCAGTGATTACCGCGGGGGGGCCTCTGAGCAGTTCTTC. The V gene is TRBV24-1, the J gene TRBJ2-1; 9 nucleotides match TRBD2. The germline gives CDR1 KGHDR, CDR2 SFDVKD. Trimming cost V 2 bases and J 9 bases; bases outside gene matches: 7. The CDR3 has 15 amino acids.

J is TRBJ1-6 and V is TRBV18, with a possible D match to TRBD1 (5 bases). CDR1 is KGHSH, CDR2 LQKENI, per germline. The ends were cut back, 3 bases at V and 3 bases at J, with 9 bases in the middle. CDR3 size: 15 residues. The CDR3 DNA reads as TGTGCCAGCTCACCCCGGGGGGACTATAATTCACCCCTCCACTTT. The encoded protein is CASSPRGDYNSPLHF.

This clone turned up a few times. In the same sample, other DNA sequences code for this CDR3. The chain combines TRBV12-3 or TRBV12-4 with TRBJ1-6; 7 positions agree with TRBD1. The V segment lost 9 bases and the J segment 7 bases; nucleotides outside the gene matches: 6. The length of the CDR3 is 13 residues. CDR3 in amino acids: CASSRQGNSPLHF. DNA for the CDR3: TGTGCCAGTAGTCGACAGGGAAATTCACCCCTCCACTTT.

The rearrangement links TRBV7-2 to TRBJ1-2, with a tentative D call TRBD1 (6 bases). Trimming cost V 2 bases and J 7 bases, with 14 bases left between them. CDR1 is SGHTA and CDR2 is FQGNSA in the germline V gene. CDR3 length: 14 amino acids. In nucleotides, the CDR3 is TGTGCCAGCAGCTTATATGGGGGGACAAGTGGCTACACCTTC. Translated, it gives CASSLYGGTSGYTF.

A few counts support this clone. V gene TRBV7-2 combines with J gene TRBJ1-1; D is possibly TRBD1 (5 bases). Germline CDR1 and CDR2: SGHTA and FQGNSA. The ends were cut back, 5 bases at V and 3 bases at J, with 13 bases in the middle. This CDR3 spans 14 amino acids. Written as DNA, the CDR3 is TGTGCCAGCAGCCTTACCGTCAGGGACACTGAAGCTTTCTTT. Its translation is CASSLTVRDTEAFF.

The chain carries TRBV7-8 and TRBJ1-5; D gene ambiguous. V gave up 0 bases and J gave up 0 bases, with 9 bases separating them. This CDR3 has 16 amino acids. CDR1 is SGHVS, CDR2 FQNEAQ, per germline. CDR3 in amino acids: CASSLAAVNSNQPQHF. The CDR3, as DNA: TGTGCCAGCAGCTTAGCGGCAGTCAATAGCAATCAGCCCCAGCATTTT.

The CDR3 protein is CASNPGQTRDEQYF. DNA for the CDR3: TGTGCCAGCAACCCGGGACAGACGCGTGACGAGCAGTACTTC. The rearrangement joins TRBV6-5 to TRBJ2-7; 7 bases map to TRBD1. The V gene end was trimmed by 7 bases and the J gene end by 5 bases; junction bases not matched to a gene: 11. The CDR3 spans 14 residues. Germline V lookup: CDR1 MNHEY, CDR2 SVGAGI.

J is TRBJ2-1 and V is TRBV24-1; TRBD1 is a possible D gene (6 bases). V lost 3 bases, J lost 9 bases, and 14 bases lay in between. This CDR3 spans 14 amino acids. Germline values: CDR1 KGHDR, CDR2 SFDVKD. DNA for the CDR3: TGTGCCACCAGTGATGCGGCCAGGGGCGGTGAGCAGTTCTTC. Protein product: CATSDAARGGEQFF.

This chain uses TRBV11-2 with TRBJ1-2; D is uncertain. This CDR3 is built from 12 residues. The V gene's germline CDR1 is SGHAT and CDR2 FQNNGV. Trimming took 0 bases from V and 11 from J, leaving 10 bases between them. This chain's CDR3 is CASSLDRGWYTF. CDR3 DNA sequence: TGTGCCAGCAGCTTAGATAGAGGCTGGTACACCTTC.

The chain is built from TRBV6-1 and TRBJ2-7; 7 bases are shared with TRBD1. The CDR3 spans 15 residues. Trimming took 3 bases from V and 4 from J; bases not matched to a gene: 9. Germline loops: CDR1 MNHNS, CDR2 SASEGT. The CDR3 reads CASSDKGQSLYEQYF. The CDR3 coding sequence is TGTGCCAGCAGTGATAAGGGACAGAGCCTGTACGAGCAGTACTTC.

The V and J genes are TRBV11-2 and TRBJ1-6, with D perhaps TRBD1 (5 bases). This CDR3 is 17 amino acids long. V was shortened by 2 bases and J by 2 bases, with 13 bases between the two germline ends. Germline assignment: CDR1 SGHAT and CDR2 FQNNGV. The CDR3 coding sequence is TGTGCCAGCAGCTTAAAAGGCAGGGTGACCTATAATTCACCCCTCCACTTT. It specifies CASSLKGRVTYNSPLHF.

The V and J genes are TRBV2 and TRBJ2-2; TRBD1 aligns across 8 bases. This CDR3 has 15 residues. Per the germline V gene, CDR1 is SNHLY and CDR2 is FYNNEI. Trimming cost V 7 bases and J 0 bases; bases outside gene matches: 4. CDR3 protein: CASKRTGSNTGELFF. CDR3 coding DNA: TGTGCCAGCAAACGGACAGGGTCGAACACCGGGGAGCTGTTTTTT. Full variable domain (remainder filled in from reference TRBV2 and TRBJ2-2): EPEVTQTPSHQVTQMGQEVILRCVPISNHLYFYWYRQILGQKVEFLVSFYNNEISEKSEIFDDQFSVERPDGSNFTLKIRSTKLEDSAMYFCASKRTGSNTGELFFGEGSRLTVL.

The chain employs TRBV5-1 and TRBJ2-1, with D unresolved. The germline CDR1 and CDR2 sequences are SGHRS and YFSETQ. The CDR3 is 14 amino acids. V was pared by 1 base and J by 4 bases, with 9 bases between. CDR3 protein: CASSLSDQYNEQFF. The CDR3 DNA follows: TGCGCCAGCAGCTTGTCAGACCAGTACAATGAGCAGTTCTTC.

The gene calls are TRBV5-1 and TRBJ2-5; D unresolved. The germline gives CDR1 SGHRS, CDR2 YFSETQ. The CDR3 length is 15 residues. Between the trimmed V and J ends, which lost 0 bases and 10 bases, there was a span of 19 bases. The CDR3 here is CASSLDLGSPARQYF. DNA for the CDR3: TGCGCCAGCAGCTTGGATCTTGGTTCCCCGGCGCGCCAGTACTTC.

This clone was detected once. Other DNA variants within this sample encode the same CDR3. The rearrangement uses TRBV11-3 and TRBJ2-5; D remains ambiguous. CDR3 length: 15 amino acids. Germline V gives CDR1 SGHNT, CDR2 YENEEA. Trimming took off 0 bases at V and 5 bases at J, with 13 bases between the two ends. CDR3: CASSLEGQPQETQYF. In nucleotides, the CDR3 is TGTGCCAGCAGCTTAGAAGGGCAGCCCCAGGAGACCCAGTACTTC. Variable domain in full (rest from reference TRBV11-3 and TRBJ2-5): EAGVVQSPRYKIIEKKQPVAFWCNPISGHNTLYWYLQNLGQGPELLIRYENEEAVDDSQLPKDRFSAERLKGVDSTLKIQPAELGDSAVYLCASSLEGQPQETQYFGPGTRLLVL.